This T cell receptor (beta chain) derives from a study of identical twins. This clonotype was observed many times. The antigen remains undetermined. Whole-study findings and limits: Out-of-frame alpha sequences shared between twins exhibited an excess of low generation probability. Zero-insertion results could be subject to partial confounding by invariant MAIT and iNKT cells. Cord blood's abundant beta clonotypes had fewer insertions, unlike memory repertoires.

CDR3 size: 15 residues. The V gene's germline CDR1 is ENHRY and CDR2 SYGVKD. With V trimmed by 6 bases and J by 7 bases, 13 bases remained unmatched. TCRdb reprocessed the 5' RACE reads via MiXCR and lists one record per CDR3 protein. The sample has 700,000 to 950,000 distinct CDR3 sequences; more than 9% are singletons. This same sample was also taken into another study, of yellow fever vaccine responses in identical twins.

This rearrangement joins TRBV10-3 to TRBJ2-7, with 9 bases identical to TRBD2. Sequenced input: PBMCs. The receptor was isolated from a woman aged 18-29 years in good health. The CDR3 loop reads CAIRPAGGLLGEQYF. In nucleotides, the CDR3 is TGTGCCATCAGGCCAGCGGGAGGACTACTTGGGGAGCAGTACTTC.